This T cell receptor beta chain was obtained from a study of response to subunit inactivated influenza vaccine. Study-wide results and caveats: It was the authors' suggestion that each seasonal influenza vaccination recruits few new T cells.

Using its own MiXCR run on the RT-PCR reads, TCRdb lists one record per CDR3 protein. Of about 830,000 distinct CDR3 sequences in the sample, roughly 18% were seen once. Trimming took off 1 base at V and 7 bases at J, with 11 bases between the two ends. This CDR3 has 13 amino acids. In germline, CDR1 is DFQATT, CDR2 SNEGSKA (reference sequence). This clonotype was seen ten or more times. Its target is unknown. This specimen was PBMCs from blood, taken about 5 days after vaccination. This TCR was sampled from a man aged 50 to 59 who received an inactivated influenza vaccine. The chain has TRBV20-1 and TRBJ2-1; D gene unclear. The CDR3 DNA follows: TGCAGTGCTAGAGCCCGTTTGGGAAATGAGCAGTTCTTC. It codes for CSARARLGNEQFF.